Described below is a single T cell receptor (beta chain) sequence and its context. The data stem from a study of blood T cell repertoires in COVID-19. This CDR3 has 14 amino acids. V shed 2 bases and J 5 bases; nucleotides not matched to a gene: 5. CDR1 and CDR2 from the germline V gene are LGHNA and YNFKEQ. Only in-frame clones appear in the TCRdb table, and some are missing; sequencing was by immunoSEQ multiplex PCR. This sample has some 210,000 clones, with about 83% found just once. This clonotype originated in a woman in her 70s with active or convalescent COVID-19. The V gene is TRBV4-2, the J gene TRBJ1-1; 7 nucleotides align to TRBD1. Sequenced sample: peripheral blood. The CDR3 DNA sequence: TGTGCCAGCAGCCAACTGACAGGGCGAACTGAAGCTTTCTTT. As protein: CASSQLTGRTEAFF.